Presented here are 20 T cell receptor beta chains from one specimen sequenced in a study of cytomegalovirus exposure and HLA in healthy donors. The study ran its PCR with 60 Vbeta and 13 Jbeta primers. Profiling relied on immunoSEQ multiplex PCR, and the TCRdb table lists in-frame clones only, not all of them. The sample table sets out about 140,000 clones. Sequencing was done on a sample of PBMCs. The receptors stem from a woman aged 18-30 years in good health and CMV-seronegative.

The rearrangement joins TRBV29-1 to TRBJ2-4, with 11 bases that match TRBD1. The CDR3 contains 15 residues. Germline assignment: CDR1 SQVTM and CDR2 ANQGSEA. The V gene end was trimmed by 1 base and the J gene end by 8 bases; junction bases not matched to a gene: 7. The CDR3 nucleotides read TGCAGCGTTGAAGGGGGCGGACAGGGGGCGGACATTCAGTACTTC. This translates into CSVEGGGQGADIQYF.

This chain connects TRBV6-1 to TRBJ1-6; a weak D match, TRBD1 (6 bases). Trimming took off 8 bases at V and 6 bases at J, with 17 bases between the two ends. CDR1 is MNHNS, CDR2 SASEGT, per germline. The CDR3 loop spans 15 amino acids. CDR3 DNA sequence: TGTGCCAGCTGGAAAAGGGGGACCCTTAATTCACCCCTCCACTTT. The encoded protein is CASWKRGTLNSPLHF.

The V gene is TRBV19, the J gene TRBJ1-5; the D is unclear. CDR3 length: 15 residues. Between the trimmed V and J ends, which lost 5 bases and 0 bases, there was a span of 11 bases. The V gene's germline CDR1 is LNHDA and CDR2 SQIVND (reference sequence). The CDR3 DNA reads TGTGCCAGTAGTCCCCGGGTGGATAGCAATCAGCCCCAGCATTTT. Its translation is CASSPRVDSNQPQHF.

The chain couples TRBV19 to TRBJ2-2, with D uncertain. The CDR3 consists of 12 residues. V shed 4 bases and J shed 7 bases, with 7 bases lying between them. Germline CDR1 is LNHDA and CDR2 is SQIVND (reference sequence). The CDR3, as DNA: TGTGCCAGTAGTACCCGAGGCGGGGAGCTGTTTTTT. Protein product: CASSTRGGELFF.

V is TRBV2 and J is TRBJ2-1; 8 nucleotides agree with TRBD2. Germline V CDR1 and CDR2: SNHLY, FYNNEI. This CDR3 is 17 amino acids long. With 1 base clipped from V and 5 bases from J, the junction kept 10 bases outside the gene matches. In nucleotides, the CDR3 is TGTGCCAGCAGTGAAGGGGGGGCGGGAGGCCTGAACAATGAGCAGTTCTTC. It yields the protein CASSEGGAGGLNNEQFF.

The chain employs TRBV6-1 and TRBJ1-1; D call uncertain. The V gene's germline CDR1 is MNHNS and CDR2 SASEGT. The CDR3 runs to 15 residues. Trimming stripped 3 bases from V and 2 bases from J, with 13 bases between. The CDR3 DNA reads TGTGCCAGCAGTGAGGGTCAACGGGGAAACACTGAAGCTTTCTTT. Encoded protein: CASSEGQRGNTEAFF.

The V and J genes are TRBV6-6 and TRBJ2-7, with D possibly TRBD1 on 6 matching bases. The germline V and J ends were trimmed by 10 bases and 0 bases, with 10 bases remaining between them. The germline CDR1 and CDR2 sequences are MNHNY and SVGAGI (reference sequence). The CDR3 spans 12 residues. The CDR3 coding sequence is TGTGCCACGAAGGGGGACTCCTACGAGCAGTACTTC. It codes for CATKGDSYEQYF.

The V call is TRBV29-1, the J call TRBJ1-1; 8 bases are a match to TRBD1. With V trimmed by 7 bases and J by 6 bases, 7 bases remained unmatched. CDR1 is SQVTM, CDR2 ANQGSEA, per germline. The CDR3 contains 12 residues. In DNA form, the CDR3 reads TGCAGCGATAGGACAGGGACGGCTGAAGCTTTCTTT. It yields the protein CSDRTGTAEAFF.

The rearrangement uses TRBV9 and TRBJ1-1; TRBD1 matches 7 bases. There are 15 residues in the CDR3. V lost 0 bases to trimming and J lost 5 bases; unmatched junction nucleotides: 7. Per the germline V gene, CDR1 is SGDLS and CDR2 is YYNGEE. The CDR3 bases are TGTGCCAGCAGCGTAGGGCAGGGGGTGGGTACTGAAGCTTTCTTT. Translation: CASSVGQGVGTEAFF.

This chain links TRBV5-5 with TRBJ1-3; no clear D gene. V was shortened by 5 bases and J by 1 base, with 10 bases between the two germline ends. The CDR3 is made up of 14 amino acids. Germline CDR1 and CDR2: SGHKS and YYEKEE (reference sequence). The CDR3 loop reads CASRDYRSGNTIYF. In DNA, the CDR3 is TGTGCCAGCAGGGACTATAGATCTGGAAACACCATATATTTT.

CDR3 nucleotides: TGTGCCACCAGCAGAGATTCGGACACTGAAGCTTTCTTT. Amino acid sequence: CATSRDSDTEAFF. The J gene is TRBJ1-1, the V gene TRBV15; no clear D. This CDR3 is built from 13 residues. Germline V gene sequence: CDR1 LNHNV, CDR2 YYDKDF (reference sequence). V was trimmed by 0 bases and J by 3 bases, leaving 5 bases between them.

V is TRBV1 and J is TRBJ2-2; TRBD2 reflects the table's D call only, with no check against the DNA. TRBV1 is a documented pseudogene. This CDR3 region has 14 residues. The CDR3 coding sequence is TGCACCAGCAGCCAACGGGGTCATCCCGGGGAGCTGTTTTTT. Translation: CTSSQRGHPGELFF.

CDR3 bases: TGTGCCAGCAGTTACGGGGACAGGGGGTACAATGAGCAGTTCTTC. Its protein product is CASSYGDRGYNEQFF. The chain carries TRBV6-5 and TRBJ2-1; TRBD1 agrees at 11 bases. The CDR3 loop spans 15 amino acids. Germline loops: CDR1 MNHEY, CDR2 SVGAGI. The V gene end was trimmed by 2 bases and the J gene end by 4 bases; junction bases not matched to a gene: 1.

The rearrangement joins TRBV2 to TRBJ1-1; no reliable D call. Germline V gene sequence: CDR1 SNHLY, CDR2 FYNNEI. The CDR3 has 13 amino acids. V lost 0 bases, J lost 5 bases, and 7 bases lay in between. This chain's CDR3 is CASSEAESTEAFF. In nucleotides, the CDR3 is TGTGCCAGCAGTGAAGCGGAGAGTACTGAAGCTTTCTTT.

V is TRBV7-2 and J is TRBJ2-5; D is possibly TRBD2 (6 bases). The CDR3 contains 16 residues. Germline-derived CDR1 and CDR2 are SGHTA and FQGNSA. V gave up 2 bases and J gave up 4 bases, with 17 bases separating them. DNA for the CDR3: TGTGCCAGCAGCTTAAGGGTAGTAGCGCGGGGAGAGACCCAGTACTTC. It yields the protein CASSLRVVARGETQYF.

J is TRBJ1-2 and V is TRBV9, with TRBD1 matching over 11 bases. There are 15 residues in the CDR3. CDR1 is SGDLS and CDR2 is YYNGEE in the germline V gene. V gave up 4 bases and J gave up 8 bases; unmatched junction bases: 10. CDR3: CASSTPGTGGEGYTF. CDR3 nucleotide sequence: TGTGCCAGCAGCACCCCTGGGACAGGGGGAGAAGGCTACACCTTC.

J is TRBJ2-1 and V is TRBV5-6; 7 nucleotides agree with TRBD1. The CDR3 has 18 amino acids. V lost 1 base and J lost 0; bases outside the gene matches: 10. The germline V gene encodes CDR1 SGHDT and CDR2 YYEEEE. CDR3 nucleotides: TGTGCCAGCAGCTTGACCCTAGGACAGGCTACCTCCTACAATGAGCAGTTCTTC. It encodes CASSLTLGQATSYNEQFF.

The V gene is TRBV6-5, the J gene TRBJ1-1, with 7 bases that match TRBD1. The V and J ends lost 6 bases and 4 bases, in that order; junction bases with no gene match: 11. This CDR3 is 15 amino acids long. Looked up from germline, CDR1 is MNHEY and CDR2 is SVGAGI. In nucleotides, the CDR3 is TGTGCCAGCAGGTCCTGGGGACAGTCTTCCACTGAAGCTTTCTTT. Its protein is CASRSWGQSSTEAFF.

The rearrangement links TRBV18 to TRBJ1-4; a possible D gene is TRBD1 (5 bases). V gave up 6 bases and J gave up 0 bases, with 11 bases separating them. Germline V gives CDR1 KGHSH, CDR2 LQKENI. This CDR3 is 15 amino acids long. CDR3 nucleotide sequence: TGTGCCAGCTCCCCCGCGGGGGCAACTAATGAAAAACTGTTTTTT. This sequence encodes CASSPAGATNEKLFF.

The chain links TRBV29-1 to TRBJ1-2; 9 bases align to TRBD1. The ends lost 5 bases at V and 4 bases at J; junction bases unmatched: 5. Looked up from germline, CDR1 is SQVTM and CDR2 is ANQGSEA. The length of the CDR3 is 13 residues. The DNA of the CDR3 is TGCAGCGTTCGGACAGGGGAGGGCTATGGCTACACCTTC. Amino acid sequence: CSVRTGEGYGYTF. The entire variable domain, with the rest obtained from reference TRBV29-1 and TRBJ1-2, is as follows: SAVISQKPSRDICQRGTSLTIQCQVDSQVTMMFWYRQQPGQSLTLIATANQGSEATYESGFVIDKFPISRPNLTFSTLTVSNMSPEDSSIYLCSVRTGEGYGYTFGSGTRLTVV.